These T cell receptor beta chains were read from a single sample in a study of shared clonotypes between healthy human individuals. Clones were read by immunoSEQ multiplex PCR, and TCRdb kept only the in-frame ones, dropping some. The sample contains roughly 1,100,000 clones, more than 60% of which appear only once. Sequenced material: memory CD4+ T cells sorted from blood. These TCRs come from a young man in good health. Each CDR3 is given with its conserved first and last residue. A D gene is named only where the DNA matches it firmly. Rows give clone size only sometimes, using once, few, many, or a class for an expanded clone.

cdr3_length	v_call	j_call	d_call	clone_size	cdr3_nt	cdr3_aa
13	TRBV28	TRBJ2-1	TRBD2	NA	TGTGCCTCAGAAGAGCGGGAGGGGGGTGAGCAGTTCTTC	CASEEREGGEQFF
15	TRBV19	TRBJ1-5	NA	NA	TGTGCCAGTAGTACTACAGGGTTCGGCAATCAGCCCCAGCATTTT	CASSTTGFGNQPQHF
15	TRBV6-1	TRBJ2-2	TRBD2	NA	TGTGCCAGCAGGCCTAGCGGGGGGAACACCGGGGAGCTGTTTTTT	CASRPSGGNTGELFF
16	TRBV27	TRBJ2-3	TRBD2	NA	TGTGCCAGCAGTTGGGGAGGGGTGACCCGCGGTGATACGCAGTATTTT	CASSWGGVTRGDTQYF
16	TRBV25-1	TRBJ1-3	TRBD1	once	TGTGCCAGCAGTACCCAAGACAGGGGGCGGGAAAACACCATATATTTT	CASSTQDRGRENTIYF
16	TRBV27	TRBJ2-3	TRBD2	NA	TGTGCCAGTTGGCGGGGGGGGCAGGTCGGCACAGATACGCAGTATTTT	CASWRGGQVGTDTQYF
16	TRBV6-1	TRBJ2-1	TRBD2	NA	TGTGCCAGCAGTGAGACTAGCGGGGGGGCGTACAATGAGCAGTTCTTC	CASSETSGGAYNEQFF
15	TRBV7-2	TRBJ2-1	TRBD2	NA	TGTGCCAGCGCTCCCGGGACTAGACTAGACAATGAGCAGTTCTTC	CASAPGTRLDNEQFF
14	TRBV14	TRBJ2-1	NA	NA	TGTGCCAGCAGCCAACCAGGACGGAACAATGAGCAGTTCTTC	CASSQPGRNNEQFF
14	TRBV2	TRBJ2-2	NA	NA	TGTGCCAGCAGCACCCTAAAGAACACCGGGGAGCTGTTTTTT	CASSTLKNTGELFF
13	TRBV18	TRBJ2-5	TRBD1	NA	TGTGCCAGCTCACCGACGGACAGGGGTCCCCAGTACTTC	CASSPTDRGPQYF
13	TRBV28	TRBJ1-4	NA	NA	TGTGCCAGCTCCAAGCAATCCCGGGGGGGACTGTTTTTT	CASSKQSRGGLFF
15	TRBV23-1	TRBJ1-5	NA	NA	TGCGCCAGCAGTCAAGGGGTTCTGAGCAATCAGCCCCAGCATTTT	CASSQGVLSNQPQHF
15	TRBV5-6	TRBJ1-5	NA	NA	TGTGCCAGCAGCTTGGCCGGGCGGAGCAATCAGCCCCAGCATTTT	CASSLAGRSNQPQHF
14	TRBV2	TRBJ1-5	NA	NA	TGTGCCAGCAGTGAAGCGGGGAAGGATCAGCCCCAGCATTTT	CASSEAGKDQPQHF
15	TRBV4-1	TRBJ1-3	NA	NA	TGCGCCAGCAGCCAAGCGGGCCGCGCTGGAAACACCATATATTTT	CASSQAGRAGNTIYF
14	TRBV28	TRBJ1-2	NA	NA	TGTGCCAGCAGTTTAGTCCAGGGGAACTATGGCTACACCTTC	CASSLVQGNYGYTF
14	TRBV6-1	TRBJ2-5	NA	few	TGTGCCAGCAGCGGGTGGGCACCCCAAGAGACCCAGTACTTC	CASSGWAPQETQYF
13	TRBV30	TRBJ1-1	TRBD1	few	TGTGCCTGGAGGCGGACAGGGGGCACTGAAGCTTTCTTT	CAWRRTGGTEAFF
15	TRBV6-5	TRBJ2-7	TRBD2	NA	TGTGCCAGCAGTTACACCGGACTAGCGCAGGCGGGGCAGTACTTC	CASSYTGLAQAGQYF
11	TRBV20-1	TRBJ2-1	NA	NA	TGCAGTGCCCAATTTGGAGTCCTGCAGTTCTTC	CSAQFGVLQFF
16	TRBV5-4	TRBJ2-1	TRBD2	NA	TGTGCCAGCAGCCCGGGACTAGCGGGAGGAGTTAATGAGCAGTTCTTC	CASSPGLAGGVNEQFF
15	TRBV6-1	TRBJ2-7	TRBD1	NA	TGTGCCAGCAGTGGCGGACAGGGGGTCGCCTACGAGCAGTACTTC	CASSGGQGVAYEQYF
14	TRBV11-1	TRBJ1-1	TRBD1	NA	TGTGCCAGCAGCCCCGGACAGGCGAGGACTGAAGCTTTCTTT	CASSPGQARTEAFF
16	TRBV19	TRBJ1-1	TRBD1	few	TGTGCCAGTAGTATAGGTGGACAGGGTTTTAGTTCTGAAGCTTTCTTT	CASSIGGQGFSSEAFF
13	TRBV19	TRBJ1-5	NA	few	TGTGCCAGTAGTCGGGGGTCGGGGTCCACGCAGCATTTT	CASSRGSGSTQHF
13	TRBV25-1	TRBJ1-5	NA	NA	TGTGCCAGCAGTAGGGAGGGGGATCAGCCCCAGCATTTT	CASSREGDQPQHF
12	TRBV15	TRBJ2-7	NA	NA	TGTGCCACCAGCAGAGATAGGAATCGGCAGTACTTC	CATSRDRNRQYF
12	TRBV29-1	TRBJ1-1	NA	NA	TGCAGCGTTGGGGACAAATCTCTGCCAGCTTTCTTT	CSVGDKSLPAFF
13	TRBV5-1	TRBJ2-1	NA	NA	TGCGCCAGCAGGGGGGCTGACTACAATGAGCAGTTCTTC	CASRGADYNEQFF
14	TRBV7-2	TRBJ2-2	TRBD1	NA	TGTGCCAGCGAGAGGGGGCTAGGGTCCGGGGAGCTGTTTTTT	CASERGLGSGELFF
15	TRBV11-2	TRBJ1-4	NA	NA	TGTGCCAGCCGGAGAGGAAGCACAACTAATGAAAAACTGTTTTTT	CASRRGSTTNEKLFF
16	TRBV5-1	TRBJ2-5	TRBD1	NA	TGCGCCAGCAGCTTGGGCGATTCTACAGGGGGAGAGACCCAGTACTTC	CASSLGDSTGGETQYF
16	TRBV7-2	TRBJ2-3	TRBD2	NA	TGTGCCAGCGGGCGCGGGGGGCTAACATCCACAGATACGCAGTATTTT	CASGRGGLTSTDTQYF
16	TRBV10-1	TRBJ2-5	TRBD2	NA	TGCGCCAGCAGTGAAGGTCTAGCGGGAACTCAAGAGACCCAGTACTTC	CASSEGLAGTQETQYF
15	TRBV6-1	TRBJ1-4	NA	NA	TGTGCCAGCAGTGATGGGGCCGCTAGGTGGGAAAAACTGTTTTTT	CASSDGAARWEKLFF
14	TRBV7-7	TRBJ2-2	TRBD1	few	TGTGCTAGCAGCACGACAGGGAGCACCGGGGAGCTGTTTTTT	CASSTTGSTGELFF
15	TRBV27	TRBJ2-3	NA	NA	TGTGCCAGCAGTCCCGGGACGGCTCGGACAGATACGCAGTATTTT	CASSPGTARTDTQYF
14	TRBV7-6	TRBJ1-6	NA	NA	TGTGCCAGCAGCTTAGGGCAGCCTAATTCACCCCTCCACTTT	CASSLGQPNSPLHF
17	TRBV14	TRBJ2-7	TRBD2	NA	TGTGCCAGCAGTCGATCTAGCGGGGGCGAGAGCTCCTACGAGCAGTACTTC	CASSRSSGGESSYEQYF
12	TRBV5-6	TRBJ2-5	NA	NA	TGTGCCAGCAGCAGAAAGGGGGAGACCCAGTACTTC	CASSRKGETQYF
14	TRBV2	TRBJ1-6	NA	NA	TGTGCCAGCAGTGAGGACAGACGAAATTCACCCCTCCACTTT	CASSEDRRNSPLHF
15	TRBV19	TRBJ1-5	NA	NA	TGTGCCAGTAGTAGGACAAAGAATAGCAATCAGCCCCAGCATTTT	CASSRTKNSNQPQHF
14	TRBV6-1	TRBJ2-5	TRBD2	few	TGTGCCAGCAGTGTCGGGGGGGCCCTCGAGACCCAGTACTTC	CASSVGGALETQYF
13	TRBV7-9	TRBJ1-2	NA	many	TGTGCCAGCAGCTTGACGGTGGACTATGGCTACACCTTC	CASSLTVDYGYTF
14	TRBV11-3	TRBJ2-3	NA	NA	TGTGCCAGCAGCTTCTCCGGGACTCAAGATACGCAGTATTTT	CASSFSGTQDTQYF
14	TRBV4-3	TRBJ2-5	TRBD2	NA	TGCGCCAGCAGCCAAGCTATAGCGGGAGAGACCCAGTACTTC	CASSQAIAGETQYF
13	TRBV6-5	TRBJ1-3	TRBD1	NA	TGTGCCAGCAGTTGGGACAGAGGAAACACCATATATTTT	CASSWDRGNTIYF
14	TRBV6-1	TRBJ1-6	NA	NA	TGTGCCAGCAGTGAAAGGACAGCGAATTCACCCCTCCACTTT	CASSERTANSPLHF
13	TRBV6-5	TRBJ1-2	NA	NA	TGTGCCAGCAGTTACCAGGGGACCTATGGCTACACCTTC	CASSYQGTYGYTF
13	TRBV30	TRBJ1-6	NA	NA	TGTGCCTGGAATCGGGGCCCAGGTTCACCCCTCCACTTT	CAWNRGPGSPLHF
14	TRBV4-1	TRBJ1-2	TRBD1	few	TGCGCCAGCAGCCAGGTTGACAGGGGGGGTGGCTACACCTTC	CASSQVDRGGGYTF
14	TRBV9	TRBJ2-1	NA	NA	TGTGCCAGCAGTGAAGCGGAGCCTTACAATGAGCAGTTCTTC	CASSEAEPYNEQFF
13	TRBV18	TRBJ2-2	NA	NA	TGTGCCAGCTCAGGTCCCCGCACCGGGGAGCTGTTTTTT	CASSGPRTGELFF